This is a list of T cell receptor beta chains from one sample in a study of OX40 agonist ivuxolimab in advanced cancers. TCRdb keeps only in-frame clones here, not all; method: immunoSEQ multiplex PCR. This table has roughly 20,000 clones, about 80% appearing once. Here the sequenced sample was CD4+ or CD8+ T cells sorted from blood, taken in a trial of the OX40 agonist ivuxolimab. These receptor sequences come from an adult with an advanced solid tumor such as melanoma, head and neck, liver or kidney cancer. Both conserved end residues are part of each CDR3. The D gene is left open where the match is weak. Rows may omit the clone size; those that give it use once, few, many or a size class.

size	D	J	V	CDR3	DNA
-	-	TRBJ1-5	TRBV11-2	CASSLVRGRNQPQHF	TGTGCCAGCAGCTTAGTACGCGGACGGAATCAGCCCCAGCATTTT
-	-	TRBJ2-3	TRBV19	CASSMGAKQYF	TGTGCCAGTAGTATGGGAGCAAAGCAGTATTTT
-	-	TRBJ2-7	TRBV29-1	CSVEGPGESYEQYF	TGCAGCGTTGAAGGGCCAGGGGAGTCCTACGAGCAGTACTTC
-	TRBD2	TRBJ2-1	TRBV7-9	CASRPPSGSSYNEQFF	TGTGCCAGCAGACCTCCCAGCGGGAGCTCCTACAATGAGCAGTTCTTC
-	-	TRBJ2-5	TRBV7-6	CASSLEFGGGAETQYF	TGTGCCAGCAGCTTAGAATTTGGGGGGGGCGCGGAGACCCAGTACTTC
once	TRBD2	TRBJ2-1	TRBV9	CASSLTPGGYNEQFF	TGTGCCAGCAGCCTGACCCCGGGGGGTTACAATGAGCAGTTCTTC
-	-	TRBJ2-3	TRBV7-6	CASSPGSQDTDTQYF	TGTGCCAGCAGCCCCGGGTCACAGGACACAGATACGCAGTATTTT
-	TRBD1	TRBJ1-4	TRBV7-9	CASSDTTRGQQLEKLFF	TGTGCCAGCAGCGACACGACCAGGGGACAGCAATTAGAAAAACTGTTTTTT
-	TRBD1	TRBJ2-1	TRBV9	CASSVGTGSVEQFF	TGTGCCAGCAGCGTAGGGACAGGGTCAGTTGAGCAGTTCTTC
-	-	TRBJ2-2	TRBV6-4	CASSAGDTGELFF	TGTGCCAGCAGTGCGGGAGACACCGGGGAGCTGTTTTTT
large	-	TRBJ2-3	TRBV28	CASSEEADTQYF	TGTGCCAGTTCCGAGGAGGCAGATACGCAGTATTTT
-	-	TRBJ2-2	TRBV5-6	CASSSRDPVSGELFF	TGTGCCAGCAGCAGCCGGGACCCGGTCAGCGGGGAGCTGTTTTTT
once	-	TRBJ2-3	TRBV5-6	CASSLDSHSTDTQYF	TGTGCCAGCAGCTTGGATAGTCATAGCACAGATACGCAGTATTTT
-	TRBD1	TRBJ2-3	TRBV6-1	CASSGTGEVADTQYF	TGTGCCAGCAGTGGGACAGGGGAGGTGGCGGATACGCAGTATTTT
-	TRBD1	TRBJ1-1	TRBV7-9	CASAINPGQGRLEAFF	TGTGCCAGCGCGATAAATCCGGGACAGGGGAGGTTAGAAGCTTTCTTT
-	-	TRBJ2-6	TRBV5-1	CASRSGLGAGANVLTF	TGCGCCAGCAGATCAGGGTTGGGGGCTGGGGCCAACGTCCTGACTTTC
few	-	TRBJ2-1	TRBV7-9	CASSSFERTGNEQFF	TGTGCCAGCAGCTCCTTCGAGAGAACGGGGAATGAGCAGTTCTTC
-	-	TRBJ2-7	TRBV5-1	CASSLGFAGEQYF	TGCGCCAGCAGCTTGGGATTTGCGGGCGAGCAGTACTTC
few	TRBD1	TRBJ1-3	TRBV28	CASGAGGTGNTIYF	TGTGCCAGCGGCGCAGGGGGCACAGGAAACACCATATATTTT
-	-	TRBJ2-2	TRBV4-3	CASSQLGGELFF	TGCGCCAGCAGCCAATTGGGCGGGGAGCTGTTTTTT
-	-	TRBJ1-2	TRBV7-9	CASSLDASSLPERYTF	TGTGCCAGCAGCTTAGACGCCAGCAGCTTGCCTGAGCGCTACACCTTC
-	-	TRBJ1-2	TRBV4-2	CASSPDESGGIHGYTF	TGTGCCAGCAGCCCCGACGAAAGCGGGGGAATTCATGGCTACACCTTC
-	-	TRBJ1-5	TRBV2	CASIGGQGQPQHF	TGTGCCAGCATTGGCGGGCAGGGACAGCCCCAGCATTTT
-	-	TRBJ2-3	TRBV5-8	CASSAGAALLTDTQYF	TGTGCCAGCAGCGCTGGGGCAGCCCTCCTCACAGATACGCAGTATTTT
-	-	TRBJ2-3	TRBV10-1	CASSESRGGARADTQYF	TGCGCCAGCAGTGAGTCGAGAGGGGGGGCCAGGGCAGATACGCAGTATTTT
-	-	TRBJ1-2	TRBV9	CASRETGNYGYTF	TGTGCCAGCAGAGAGACAGGAAACTATGGCTACACCTTC
-	-	TRBJ2-2	TRBV20-1	CSGVDTGELFF	TGCAGTGGGGTTGACACCGGGGAGCTGTTTTTT
-	-	TRBJ2-2	TRBV6-6	CASSYPAKINTGELFF	TGTGCCAGCAGTTACCCCGCCAAGATTAACACCGGGGAGCTGTTTTTT
-	TRBD2	TRBJ2-5	TRBV5-1	CASSFGLGQETQYF	TGCGCCAGCAGCTTTGGACTAGGGCAAGAGACCCAGTACTTC
-	TRBD1	TRBJ1-2	TRBV13	CASSTHRGDGYTF	TGTGCCAGCAGCACCCACAGGGGAGATGGCTACACCTTC
-	-	TRBJ1-5	TRBV2	CASSDAISGNQPQHF	TGTGCCAGCAGTGACGCTATCTCGGGCAATCAGCCCCAGCATTTT
-	-	TRBJ2-7	TRBV4-2	CASSLMTKDEQYF	TGTGCCAGCAGCCTTATGACCAAGGACGAGCAGTACTTC
-	-	TRBJ1-5	TRBV10-3	CAISAVQLNQPQHF	TGTGCCATCAGCGCAGTACAACTCAATCAGCCCCAGCATTTT
-	-	TRBJ1-5	TRBV4-3	CASSHTTGSNQPQHF	TGCGCCAGCAGCCACACCACAGGGAGCAATCAGCCCCAGCATTTT
once	-	TRBJ1-6	TRBV4-2	CASSQDLENRPNNSPLHF	TGTGCCAGCAGCCAAGATCTCGAGAACAGGCCCAATAATTCACCCCTCCACTTT
-	TRBD2	TRBJ2-5	TRBV7-7	CASSPGTSGGVPIQETQYF	TGTGCCAGCAGCCCCGGGACTAGCGGGGGGGTTCCTATCCAAGAGACCCAGTACTTC
medium-sized	-	TRBJ1-1	TRBV29-1	CSVGKNTEAFF	TGCAGCGTTGGGAAGAACACTGAAGCTTTCTTT
-	-	TRBJ2-2	TRBV28	CASSLGGSDTGELFF	TGTGCCAGCAGTTTAGGAGGGTCGGACACCGGGGAGCTGTTTTTT
-	TRBD1	TRBJ1-1	TRBV12-5	CASDQEGGSIGTEAFF	TGTGCTAGTGACCAAGAAGGGGGCTCGATCGGCACTGAAGCTTTCTTT
-	-	TRBJ1-5	TRBV4-3	CASSQDWRTPNQPQHF	TGCGCCAGCAGCCAAGATTGGCGGACGCCTAATCAGCCCCAGCATTTT
once	TRBD2	TRBJ2-7	TRBV29-1	CSVAGTSGNEQYF	TGCAGCGTTGCCGGGACTAGCGGGAACGAGCAGTACTTC
few	-	TRBJ2-7	TRBV4-3	CASSQGSLKTYEQYF	TGCGCCAGCAGCCAAGGTAGCCTTAAGACCTACGAGCAGTACTTC
-	TRBD1	TRBJ1-2	TRBV6-1	CASSGQDRGRYGYTF	TGTGCCAGCAGTGGACAAGACAGGGGGCGCTATGGCTACACCTTC
-	-	TRBJ1-3	TRBV11-2	CASSLGAGDGNTIYF	TGTGCCAGCAGCTTAGGGGCAGGGGATGGAAACACCATATATTTT
-	TRBD2	TRBJ2-7	TRBV7-9	CASSSLAGGPYEQYF	TGTGCCAGCAGCTCGCTAGCGGGGGGACCGTACGAGCAGTACTTC
-	-	TRBJ1-3	TRBV4-3	CASSPNTGSGNTIYF	TGCGCCAGCAGCCCGAACACAGGCTCTGGAAACACCATATATTTT
-	TRBD2	TRBJ2-1	TRBV4-3	CASSQDGTGGPAGEQFF	TGCGCCAGCAGCCAAGATGGGACGGGAGGACCAGCAGGTGAGCAGTTCTTC
-	TRBD2	TRBJ2-1	TRBV11-1	CASSRLGGRAVEQFF	TGTGCCAGCAGCCGTCTGGGCGGGAGGGCTGTTGAGCAGTTCTTC